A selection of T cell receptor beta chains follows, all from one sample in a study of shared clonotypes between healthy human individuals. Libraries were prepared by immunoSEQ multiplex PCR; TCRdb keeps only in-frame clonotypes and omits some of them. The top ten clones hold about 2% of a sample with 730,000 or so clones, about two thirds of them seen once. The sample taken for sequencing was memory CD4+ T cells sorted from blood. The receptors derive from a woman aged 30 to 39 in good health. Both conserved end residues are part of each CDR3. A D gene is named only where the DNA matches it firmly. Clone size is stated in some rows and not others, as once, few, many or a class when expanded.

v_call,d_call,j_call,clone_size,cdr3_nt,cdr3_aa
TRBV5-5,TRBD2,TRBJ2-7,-,TGTGCCAGCAGCTTGGGAGCGGGGGCCCCCTACGAGCAGTACTTC,CASSLGAGAPYEQYF
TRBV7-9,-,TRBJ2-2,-,TGTGCCAGCAAGAGGGACTCCGCGAACACCGGGGAGCTGTTTTTT,CASKRDSANTGELFF
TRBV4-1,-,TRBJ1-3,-,TGCGCCAGCAGCCACCCCGGGGGGAATTCTGGAAACACCATATATTTT,CASSHPGGNSGNTIYF
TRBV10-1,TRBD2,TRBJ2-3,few,TGCGCCAGCAGTGATTGGACTAGCGTAAACACAGATACGCAGTATTTT,CASSDWTSVNTDTQYF
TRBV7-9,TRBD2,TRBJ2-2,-,TGTGCCAGCAGCACCCCTAGCGGGACCTCGAACACCGGGGAGCTGTTTTTT,CASSTPSGTSNTGELFF
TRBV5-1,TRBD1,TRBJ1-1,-,TGCGCCAGCAGCCTAGGGGACAGGGATAGTGCTGAAGCTTTCTTT,CASSLGDRDSAEAFF
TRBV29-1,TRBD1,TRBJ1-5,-,TGCAGCGTTAATACAGGGGAAGGGCAGCCCCAGCATTTT,CSVNTGEGQPQHF
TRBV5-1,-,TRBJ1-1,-,TGCGCCAGCAGCTTAGCTGTCAGTCGGGACACTGAAGCTTTCTTT,CASSLAVSRDTEAFF
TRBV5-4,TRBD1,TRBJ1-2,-,TGTGCCAGCAGCCATAGACAGGGTAAAGGGTATGGCTACACCTTC,CASSHRQGKGYGYTF
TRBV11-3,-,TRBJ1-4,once,TGTGCCAGCAGCTGGGGGCCCTCTTTGGTGTTTTTT,CASSWGPSLVFF
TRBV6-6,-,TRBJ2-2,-,TGTGCCAGCAGTGCCCCGAACACCGGGGAGCTGTTTTTT,CASSAPNTGELFF
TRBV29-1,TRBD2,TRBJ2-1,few,TGCAGCGTTGACAGGACTAGCGGGAGTTACAATGAGCAGTTCTTC,CSVDRTSGSYNEQFF
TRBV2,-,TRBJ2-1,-,TGTGCCAGCAGTGAATGGACCCCGGTGGGTGAGCAGTTCTTC,CASSEWTPVGEQFF
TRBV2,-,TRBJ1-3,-,TGTGCCAGCAGTGAAGTTTCTCTGGACGGGACCTCTGGAAACACCATATATTTT,CASSEVSLDGTSGNTIYF
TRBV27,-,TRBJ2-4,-,TGTGCCAGCAGTCCCAAATGGACCCTAGCCAAAAACATTCAGTACTTC,CASSPKWTLAKNIQYF
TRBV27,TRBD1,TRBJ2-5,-,TGTGCCAGCAGCCTACAGGGGGGAGAGACCCAGTACTTC,CASSLQGGETQYF
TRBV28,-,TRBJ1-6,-,TGTGCCAGCAGTGACCCAGGGTTTGGCTCCTATAATTCACCCCTCCACTTT,CASSDPGFGSYNSPLHF
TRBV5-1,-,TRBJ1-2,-,TGCGCCAGCAGCTTGGCCTCGGACGGATTCTATGGCTACACCTTC,CASSLASDGFYGYTF
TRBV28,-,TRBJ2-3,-,TGTGCCAGCAGGATGGGGAGTCGCCGCGATACGCAGTATTTT,CASRMGSRRDTQYF
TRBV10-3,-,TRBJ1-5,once,TGTGCCATCAGTGACCCACAGGGATATAGCAATCAGCCCCAGCATTTT,CAISDPQGYSNQPQHF
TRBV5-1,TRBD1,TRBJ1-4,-,TGCGCCAGCAGCCGCTTGCAGGGGGCACCTAATGAAAAACTGTTTTTT,CASSRLQGAPNEKLFF
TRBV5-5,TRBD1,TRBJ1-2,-,TGTGCCAGCAGCTTGGGGACAGGGGTTTTTGGCTACACCTTC,CASSLGTGVFGYTF
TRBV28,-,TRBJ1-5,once,TGTGCCAGCAGTTTAGGGTCCGAAGGAGAGCCCCAGCATTTT,CASSLGSEGEPQHF
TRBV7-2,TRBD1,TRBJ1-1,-,TGTGCCAGCAGGGGACAGAAGATGAACACTGAAGCTTTCTTT,CASRGQKMNTEAFF
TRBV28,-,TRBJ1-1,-,TGTGCCAGCAGTTCCCCGGGGGCAAGTAACACTGAAGCTTTCTTT,CASSSPGASNTEAFF
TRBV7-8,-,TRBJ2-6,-,TGTGCCAGCAGCTTAGTTCTAGCGCACGGGGCCAACGTCCTGACTTTC,CASSLVLAHGANVLTF
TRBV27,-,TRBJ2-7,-,TGTGCCAGCAGTTTTCAACCAGATACCTACGAGCAGTACTTC,CASSFQPDTYEQYF
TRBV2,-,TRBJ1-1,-,TGTGCCAGCAGTGAAGCGAGTGGGGGGAAATACAACACTGAAGCTTTCTTT,CASSEASGGKYNTEAFF
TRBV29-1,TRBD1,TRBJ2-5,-,TGCAGCGTTGGGACAGGGGCCGGGAGCGAGACCCAGTACTTC,CSVGTGAGSETQYF
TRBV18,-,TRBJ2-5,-,TGTGCCAGCTCGCCACAAGAGACCCAGTACTTC,CASSPQETQYF
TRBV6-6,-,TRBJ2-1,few,TGTGCCAGCACCTCTTCCGAGGAGCAGTTCTTC,CASTSSEEQFF
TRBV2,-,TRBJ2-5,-,TGTGCCAGCAGTCCGTTTAACCTTCCCGGGGAGACCCAGTACTTC,CASSPFNLPGETQYF
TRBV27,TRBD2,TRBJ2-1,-,TGTGCCAGCAGTAAGGGACTAGCCGACAATGAGCAGTTCTTC,CASSKGLADNEQFF
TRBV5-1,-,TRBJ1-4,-,TGCGCCAGCAGCTTGGTAGCTGGCGCAACTAATGAAAAACTGTTTTTT,CASSLVAGATNEKLFF
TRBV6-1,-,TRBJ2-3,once,TGTGCCAGCAGGGCACAGACCACAGATACGCAGTATTTT,CASRAQTTDTQYF
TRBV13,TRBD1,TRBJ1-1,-,TGTGCCAGCAGCTTAGACATCGGACAGGGCGCTGAAGCTTTCTTT,CASSLDIGQGAEAFF
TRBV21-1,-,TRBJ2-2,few,TGTGCCAGCAGCAAAGGGAGGTCGCAGGCAAACACCGGGGAGCTGTTTTTT,CASSKGRSQANTGELFF
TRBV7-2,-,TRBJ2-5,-,TGTGCCAGCAGCTTATGGACCGTCCAAGAGACCCAGTACTTC,CASSLWTVQETQYF
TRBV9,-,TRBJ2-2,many,TGTGCCAGCAGCGTAGCTTATAACACCGGGGAGCTGTTTTTT,CASSVAYNTGELFF
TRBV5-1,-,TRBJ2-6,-,TGCGCCAGCAGCTATAAGAGGGGAATGGGGGCCAACGTCCTGACTTTC,CASSYKRGMGANVLTF
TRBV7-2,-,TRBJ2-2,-,TGTGCCAGCAGCTTATACCAACCAGGGGAGCTGTTTTTT,CASSLYQPGELFF